Listed below are T cell receptor beta chains from one sample, sequenced in a study of blood T cell repertoires in COVID-19. Generated by immunoSEQ multiplex PCR, the TCRdb table keeps only in-frame clones and is missing some. The profile shows about 170,000 clones, approximately 86% of them singletons. The sequenced sample was peripheral blood. The receptors come from an elderly woman with active or convalescent COVID-19. The CDR3 runs from the conserved cysteine through the conserved F or W. A D gene is named only where the DNA matches it firmly. The size of a clone is reported for some rows only, either as once, few or many, or as a class for expanded clones.

NA	TRBJ1-1	NA	TRBV7-9	CASWTQGLNTEAFF	TGTGCCAGCTGGACCCAGGGGCTTAACACTGAAGCTTTCTTT
few	TRBJ1-2	NA	TRBV19	CASSILATNYGYTF	TGTGCCAGTAGTATACTTGCTACTAACTATGGCTACACCTTC
NA	TRBJ1-2	TRBD1	TRBV2	CASSESGQGIYGYTF	TGTGCCAGCAGTGAATCGGGACAGGGAATCTATGGCTACACCTTC
NA	TRBJ1-5	TRBD1	TRBV2	CASGTNRGGEHF	TGTGCCAGTGGGACCAACAGGGGCGGGGAACATTTT
NA	TRBJ1-1	NA	TRBV9	CASSVQGWSTEAFF	TGTGCCAGCAGCGTACAGGGTTGGAGCACTGAAGCTTTCTTT
NA	TRBJ2-1	TRBD2	TRBV7-2	CASSLRVAGGYNEQFF	TGTGCCAGCAGCTTAAGGGTAGCGGGAGGTTACAATGAGCAGTTCTTC
NA	TRBJ1-2	NA	TRBV6-6	CASSYRESYGYTF	TGTGCCAGCAGTTACCGGGAGAGCTATGGCTACACCTTC
NA	TRBJ2-7	NA	TRBV9	CASSPSHNEQYF	TGTGCCAGCAGCCCTAGCCATAACGAGCAGTACTTC
once	TRBJ1-5	NA	TRBV18	CASSPGRRDQPQHF	TGTGCCAGCTCACCTGGCAGGAGGGATCAGCCCCAGCATTTT
NA	TRBJ1-1	NA	TRBV4-1	CASSQDQGSTEAFF	TGCGCCAGCAGCCAAGATCAAGGGAGCACTGAAGCTTTCTTT